The entry that follows covers one T cell receptor (beta chain) sequence. This clonotype was seen ten or more times. The target of this receptor is not known. No base-level quality is on record; no much larger clone is a single base apart. This sample is drawn from a study of early T cells in non-severe SARS-CoV-2 infection (dated by TCRdb to the early 2020s). Turning to the overall study: Because TCR sequencing was done on bulk RNA from unsorted whole blood, the alpha and beta chains could not be paired. The research as a whole found: VDJdb matching was skewed toward anti-spike CD8 responses, so virus-specific expansions were likely underestimated and private and CD4 specificities were missed.

Compared with germline, V lacks 0 bases and J lacks 4 bases; bases without a gene match: 0. CDR1 and CDR2 were assigned from the germline V gene as SGHRS and YFSETQ. Taken from cysteine to phenylalanine, the CDR3 has 15 residues. Only CDR3 DNA is held: 45 bases, read in frame from base 1. Set within a cohort of healthcare workers in London, UK, this nested case-control study involved weekly PCR testing of nasopharyngeal swabs along with blood sampling. Healthcare workers were recruited during the week of the UK lockdown, between 23 and 31 March 2020, and followed weekly for up to roughly 15 weeks. Libraries came from 5' RACE. The sequencer was a NextSeq 500. In the TCR library protocol, unique molecular identifiers were attached to individual cDNA molecules to correct for PCR bias and sequencing error. TCR alpha and beta chains were both sequenced, and the abundances of alpha and beta sequences in each sample were closely correlated with each other. The published analysis was carried out like this. Decombinator V4 was used to annotate TCR sequences for V gene, J gene and CDR3. Expanded TCRs were defined as changing significantly between any two time points under a Poisson model with p below 0.0001. Abundances of TCRs were expressed as counts per million after normalisation to the total number of TCRs sequenced in each sample. MAIT TCRs were defined by TRAV1-2 paired with TRAJ12, TRAJ20 or TRAJ33, and iNKT TCRs by TRAV10 paired with TRAJ18. VDJdb, accessed 1 November 2021, was searched for CMV, EBV and SARS-CoV-2 annotated TCRs, with TCRs annotated for multiple antigens excluded. TCRdb trimmed the raw reads at Q25, called clones with MiXCR and kept productive beta chains. Rows are unified per CDR3 protein, each entry keeping the most common DNA and genes. What appears here as the V and J calls and clone size reflects TCRdb's work, not the paper's. The sample table shows approximately 66,000 distinct CDR3 sequences, and roughly an eighth are seen once. Roughly 4.2% of the sample is held by the ten biggest clonotypes.

Sequences were obtained from whole blood. The sequence was collected from an adult who was a healthcare worker with PCR-confirmed SARS-CoV-2 infection or an uninfected control (not recorded which). The V and J genes are TRBV5-1 and TRBJ2-1; 11 junctional bases match TRBD2. The CDR3 is CASSLGLAGYNEQFF. The nucleotides read TGCGCCAGCAGCTTGGGACTAGCGGGGTACAATGAGCAGTTCTTC.